These 12 T cell receptor beta chains came from one sample sequenced in a study of blood T cell repertoires in COVID-19. This table comes from immunoSEQ multiplex PCR, and its TCRdb copy is limited to in-frame clones, with some not included. The table lists about 190,000 clones, about 80% of them singletons, with about 6.9% in the top ten. The sequencing sample was made of peripheral blood. Source of these receptors: a man aged 55-75 years with acute or convalescent COVID-19.

CDR3 amino acids: CASSRQGAYGYTF. The CDR3 nucleotides read TGTGCCAGCAGCCGACAGGGGGCCTATGGCTACACCTTC. V usage is TRBV12-3 or TRBV12-4 and J usage is TRBJ1-2; 10 nucleotides agree with TRBD1. J gave up 4 bases and V 6 bases, and 2 bases lay outside the gene matches. The CDR3 is 13 amino acids.

V usage is TRBV7-9 and J usage is TRBJ1-2; TRBD1 might be the D (5 bases). Trimming took off 3 bases at V and 2 bases at J, with 13 bases between the two ends. Germline values: CDR1 SEHNR, CDR2 FQNEAQ (reference sequence). The CDR3 sequence is 15 residues long. CDR3: CASSFSGPPNYGYTF. The CDR3 DNA reads as TGTGCCAGCAGCTTTTCAGGGCCCCCAAACTATGGCTACACCTTC.

This chain connects TRBV9 to TRBJ2-3, with TRBD2 matching over 9 bases. Trimming cost V 5 bases and J 7 bases; bases outside gene matches: 23. Germline V lookup: CDR1 SGDLS, CDR2 YYNGEE. This CDR3 contains 19 residues. The CDR3, as DNA: TGTGCCAGCAGTGCACCCTCTACTTCCCTAGCGGGATTTTTGAATACGCAGTATTTT. Residues: CASSAPSTSLAGFLNTQYF.

The chain has TRBV5-6 and TRBJ2-1, with 16 bases matching TRBD2. V was clipped by 3 bases and J by 3 bases; unmatched bases: 3. CDR1 is SGHDT, CDR2 YYEEEE, per germline. The CDR3 is 17 amino acids. CDR3 DNA: TGTGCCAGCAGCTGGGGACTAGCGGGGGGGCTCTACAATGAGCAGTTCTTC. This codes for CASSWGLAGGLYNEQFF.

The chain couples TRBV30 to TRBJ2-6; 8 bases are shared with TRBD1. Germline lookup yields CDR1 GTSNPN and CDR2 SVGIG (reference sequence). The junction had 14 bases not matched to a gene; V was cut back by 2 bases and J by 2 bases. There are 19 residues in the CDR3. CDR3 coding DNA: TGTGCCTGGAGTCACCGAATGAACAGGGGGAGCGCTGGGGCCAACGTCCTGACTTTC. Residues: CAWSHRMNRGSAGANVLTF. The variable domain in full, with the rest retrieved from reference TRBV30 and TRBJ2-6, is SQTIHQWPATLVQPVGSPLSLECTVEGTSNPNLYWYRQAAGRGLQLLFYSVGIGQISSEVPQNLSASRPQDRQFILSSKKLLLSDSGFYLCAWSHRMNRGSAGANVLTFGAGSRLTVL.

V is TRBV9 and J is TRBJ2-1; tentatively, D is TRBD1 (6 bases). This CDR3 has 15 amino acids. The V end lost 3 bases, the J end lost 5 bases, and 15 bases lay between the germline ends. Germline CDR1 reads SGDLS; CDR2 reads YYNGEE. This CDR3 is CASSGVTGPHNEQFF. The CDR3 nucleotides read TGTGCCAGCAGCGGGGTGACAGGCCCCCACAATGAGCAGTTCTTC.

Only a few counts were recorded for this clone. The gene calls are TRBV30 and TRBJ1-4; D may be TRBD1 (5 bases). The V end was cut by 1 base, the J end by 5 bases, with 14 bases between. The CDR3 is 15 residues long. Germline V lookup: CDR1 GTSNPN, CDR2 SVGIG (reference sequence). The CDR3 sequence: CAWSEGASLNEKLFF. CDR3 in DNA: TGTGCCTGGAGTGAAGGGGCGAGTTTAAATGAAAAACTGTTTTTT.

This clone was counted many times. This rearrangement joins TRBV4-1 to TRBJ1-2, with D hard to call. From germline, CDR1 is MGHRA and CDR2 YSYEKL. This CDR3 region has 14 residues. V was pared by 1 base and J by 4 bases, with 10 bases between. CDR3 amino acids: CASSQAVNPYGYTF. CDR3 DNA: TGCGCCAGCAGCCAAGCAGTCAACCCCTATGGCTACACCTTC.

The rearrangement links TRBV7-9 to TRBJ1-3; D is uncertain. V was cut by 2 bases and J by 0 bases, with 11 bases left in between. The CDR3 sequence is 16 residues long. Germline V gives CDR1 SEHNR, CDR2 FQNEAQ (reference sequence). The CDR3 DNA follows: TGTGCCAGCAGCTTACCAAGGACTCTCTCTGGAAACACCATATATTTT. Translating it yields CASSLPRTLSGNTIYF.

About this clone itself: Other DNA sequences in the sample encode the same CDR3. The chain recombines TRBV5-1 with TRBJ1-4, with a weak D call TRBD1 (5 bases). The germline V gene has CDR1 SGHRS and CDR2 YFSETQ. The CDR3 consists of 14 residues. Trimming shortened V by 0 bases and J by 5 bases, and 8 bases separated the two germline ends. The CDR3 sequence: CASSLGQTNEKLFF. In nucleotides, the CDR3 is TGCGCCAGCAGCTTGGGACAGACAAATGAAAAACTGTTTTTT.

The chain joins TRBV7-3 to TRBJ1-6, with D possibly being TRBD1 (5 bases). CDR1 SGHTA and CDR2 FQGTGA come from the germline V gene. The ends were cut back, 2 bases at V and 7 bases at J, with 9 bases in the middle. The CDR3 has 14 residues. The CDR3 protein is CASSLGASNSPLHF. CDR3 DNA: TGTGCCAGCAGCTTAGGGGCCAGCAATTCACCCCTCCACTTT.

This chain links TRBV25-1 with TRBJ1-2, with D tentatively TRBD1 (6 bases). The V gene's germline CDR1 is MGHDK and CDR2 SYGVNS. CDR3 size: 13 residues. V was pared by 7 bases and J by 6 bases, with 15 bases between. As DNA, the CDR3 is TGTGCCAGCAAGCTTTTGGGGGCGGATGGCTACACCTTC. As protein: CASKLLGADGYTF.